A selection of T cell receptor beta chains follows, all from one sample in a study of blood T cell repertoires in COVID-19. TCRdb's table, derived via immunoSEQ multiplex PCR, lists solely in-frame clones and lacks some. The table lists about 170,000 clones, 85% of them singletons. The sample comprised peripheral blood. The receptors originated from a human donor with acute or convalescent COVID-19. The donor label of this sample is uncertain. The conserved cysteine and the conserved F or W are not part of the CDR3 here.

>TRBJ1-2|TRBV30
AWSVQNYGYT
>TRBJ1-2|TRBV3-1/TRBV3-2
ASSQRDRGLYGYT
>TRBJ1-1|TRBV6-5
ASSLVQGNTEAF
>TRBJ1-2|TRBV11-2
ASREGAKHYGYT
>TRBJ1-1|TRBV9
ASSVAQGGEAF
>TRBJ1-4|TRBV7-8
ASSLVGTTTNEKLF
>TRBJ2-2|TRBV5-1
ASSFRTGHTGELF
>TRBJ2-3|TRBV7-2
ASSFSTDTQY
>TRBJ2-7|TRBV5-1
ASSYQNRDRGSYEQY
>TRBJ1-5|TRBV5-1
ASSLGSGEAQPQH
>TRBJ2-3|TRBV19
ASLRDGTSTDTQY
>TRBJ1-2|TRBV30
AWRREAGNYGYT
>TRBJ2-1|TRBV7-2
ASSPKMGGGDNEQF
>TRBJ2-5|TRBV19
ASSTYSKETQY
>TRBJ1-2|TRBV9
ASSPQTGYGYT
>TRBJ1-2|TRBV6-4
ASSPGQAVDGYT
>TRBJ1-4|TRBV2
ASSELYSLPEKLF
>TRBJ1-1|TRBV9
ASSVATAAEAF
>TRBJ1-2|TRBV29-1
SVTQGAGGYT
>TRBJ1-4|TRBV5-1
ASSLVSKTGANEKLF
>TRBJ2-1|TRBV6-4
ASSDRLAGGQNEQF
>TRBJ2-7|TRBV4-2
ASSLVSGANEQY
>TRBJ1-5|TRBV6-4
ASSDNLGGQPQH
>TRBJ2-7|TRBV30
AWESTFKTYEQY
>TRBJ2-5|TRBV7-2
ASGTNQGETQY
>TRBJ1-2|TRBV5-1
ASSQRGTGLTFGGYT
>TRBJ2-3|TRBV23-1
ASSQSGGGTDTQY
>TRBJ2-5|TRBV5-6
ASSFGEETQY
>TRBJ2-3|TRBV25-1
ASRAGPDTQY
>TRBJ1-1|TRBV6-4
ASSDRTGTEAF
>TRBJ1-5|TRBV19
ASMGGVDNQPQH
>TRBJ1-2|TRBV5-1
ASSLTASGGTNYGYT
>TRBJ2-2|TRBV9
ASSVGSANTGELF
>TRBJ2-2|TRBV12-5
ASGPSGAGELF
>TRBJ1-2|TRBV27
ASSLNGVLNYGYT
>TRBJ1-5|TRBV6-5
ASSRTGLSNQPQH
>TRBJ1-2|TRBV28
ASNQGYGYT
>TRBJ1-4|TRBV5-1
ASSFGNEKLF
>TRBJ2-7|TRBV12-3/TRBV12-4
ASSLGLEGEQY
>TRBJ2-7|TRBV30
ASTKTGGKYEQY
>TRBJ2-3|TRBV6-6
ASSYAGSTDTQY
>TRBJ1-5|TRBV15
ATSRDSGGDRPQH
>TRBJ1-4|TRBV7-8
ASSSLGQGGEKLF
>TRBJ1-3|TRBV28
ASRTGTGAGNTIY
>TRBJ1-2|TRBV6-4
ASSDSRHGLGYT
>TRBJ1-1|TRBV18
ASSLGTQGVNTEAF
>TRBJ1-6|TRBV27
ASRGDTLYNSPLH
>TRBJ1-1|TRBV10-1
ASSAGGKGEAF
>TRBJ1-3|TRBV7-3
ASSSRPGNTIY
>TRBJ2-2|TRBV6-5
ASKRGDLNTGELF